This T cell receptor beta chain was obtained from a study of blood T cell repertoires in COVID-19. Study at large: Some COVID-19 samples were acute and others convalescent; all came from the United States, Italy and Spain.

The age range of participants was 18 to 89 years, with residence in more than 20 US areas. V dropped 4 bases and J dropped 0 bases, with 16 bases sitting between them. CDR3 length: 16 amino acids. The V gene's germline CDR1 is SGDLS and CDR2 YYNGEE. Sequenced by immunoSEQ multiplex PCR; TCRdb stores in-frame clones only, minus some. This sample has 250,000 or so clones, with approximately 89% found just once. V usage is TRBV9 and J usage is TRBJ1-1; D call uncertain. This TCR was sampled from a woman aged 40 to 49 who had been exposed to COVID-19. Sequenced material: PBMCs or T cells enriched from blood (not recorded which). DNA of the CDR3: TGTGCCAGCAGCCCGAGAGGGAGACTTATGAACACTGAAGCTTTCTTT. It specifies CASSPRGRLMNTEAFF.